This T cell receptor (beta chain) was sequenced during a study of blood T cell repertoires in COVID-19. Study context: The study drew acute and convalescent COVID-19 samples from the United States, Italy and Spain. In each case, the material was cDNA or gDNA derived from T cells, B-cell-depleted T cells, or PBMCs.

Germline CDR1 is SGHTA and CDR2 is FQGTGA. The CDR3 has 15 amino acids. The J segment lost 4 bases and the V segment lost 5 bases, leaving 9 bases of the junction unmatched. Authors' data handling: Estimation of nucleated cell counts was performed using reference gene primer amplification. Produced via immunoSEQ multiplex PCR; TCRdb's table is partial and in-frame only. D and trimming come from the DNA, and the V and J calls and clone size come from that table. The sample has 85,000 to 130,000 clones; 60% to 80% are singletons. Sequenced input: peripheral blood. The origin of this receptor is a human donor with acute or convalescent COVID-19. The donor label of this sample is uncertain. V gene TRBV7-3 combines with J gene TRBJ2-5; 8 bases agree with TRBD1. As DNA, the CDR3 is TGTGCCAGCAGCGTCGGACAGGGTTGGGGAGAGACCCAGTACTTC. It encodes CASSVGQGWGETQYF.